This is a list of T cell receptor beta chains from one sample in a study of OX40 agonist ivuxolimab in advanced cancers. The table came from immunoSEQ multiplex PCR; TCRdb's copy has only in-frame clones and leaves some out. The sample lists approximately 30,000 clones; roughly 90% were seen once. Here the sequenced sample was CD4+ or CD8+ T cells sorted from blood, taken in a trial of the OX40 agonist ivuxolimab. These receptor sequences come from an adult with an advanced solid tumor such as melanoma, head and neck, liver or kidney cancer. The conserved cysteine and the conserved F or W are not part of the CDR3 here. The order of the fields is V gene, J gene, CDR3 length, CDR3 protein.

TRBV5-1	TRBJ2-1	15	ASSDGALGLLDNEQF
TRBV7-8	TRBJ2-7	13	ASSPLEASSYEQY
TRBV5-6	TRBJ2-7	11	ASSLGSSYEQY
TRBV28	TRBJ2-2	13	ASSFGARLTGELF
TRBV28	TRBJ2-7	14	ASSFAGTASPWGQY
TRBV19	TRBJ2-1	12	ASQGAGVYNEQF
TRBV4-1	TRBJ1-2	15	ASSEKTGAATNYGYT
TRBV28	TRBJ1-3	13	ASSFRDRAGNTIY
TRBV27	TRBJ2-7	11	ASSLTGTYEQY
TRBV11-2	TRBJ1-1	16	ASSLVSLGAKMNTEAF
TRBV28	TRBJ2-3	16	ASSSPHRGTGNTDTQY
TRBV9	TRBJ1-6	13	ASSPGGGEGSPLH
TRBV27	TRBJ2-1	11	ASWGQGDNEQF
TRBV11-2	TRBJ2-6	12	ASSSMSGANVLT
TRBV9	TRBJ1-2	11	VSSVGDNYGYT
TRBV27	TRBJ2-3	14	ASSFIPGGFTDTQY
TRBV13	TRBJ1-1	12	ASSLPGENTEAF
TRBV7-9	TRBJ2-2	14	ASRAQDRLITGELF
TRBV7-9	TRBJ2-7	9	ASSGFVEQY
TRBV15	TRBJ2-7	12	ATSRDFYAYEQY
TRBV9	TRBJ2-3	13	ASSATGGSTDTQY
TRBV5-6	TRBJ2-7	12	ASSILGGQGEQY
TRBV28	TRBJ1-4	10	ASSPSGEKLF
TRBV7-8	TRBJ2-7	10	ASSLAGGAQY
TRBV6-1	TRBJ2-7	12	ASTLDRGYYEQY
TRBV14	TRBJ2-1	12	ASSQEGRGSEQF
TRBV5-5	TRBJ2-1	11	ASSFGTSGIRF
TRBV7-2	TRBJ2-7	13	ASSYRDSISYEQY
TRBV27	TRBJ2-7	12	ASSYDRDSAEQY
TRBV6-5	TRBJ2-5	13	ASSYSGGSKGTQY
TRBV9	TRBJ2-1	14	ASSGLAGGPNNEQF
TRBV9	TRBJ2-1	12	ASSVAWLDHEQF
TRBV7-2	TRBJ2-1	14	ASMEGLAVLYNEQF
TRBV5-1	TRBJ1-2	15	ASSLERGQRPNYGYT
TRBV4-1	TRBJ2-1	11	ASSQDLGGEQF
TRBV28	TRBJ1-5	13	ASSSIGQGDQPQH
TRBV7-9	TRBJ1-5	12	ASSSPKGDQPQH
TRBV7-9	TRBJ2-7	13	ASSLMAGSSYEQY
TRBV29-1	TRBJ1-3	12	SVATPGAGNTIY
TRBV2	TRBJ2-7	11	ASRGSASYEQY
TRBV7-8	TRBJ2-7	12	ASSRSGRTYEQY
TRBV9	TRBJ2-3	13	ASSVRAGSTDTQY
TRBV4-3	TRBJ2-6	14	ASSQAGASGANVLT
TRBV20-1	TRBJ1-2	8	SAPIYGYT
TRBV6-1	TRBJ1-5	13	ASSVWGVEEQPQH
TRBV6-1	TRBJ2-3	14	ASSDRDRARTDTQY